This T cell receptor beta chain was obtained from a study of response to subunit inactivated influenza vaccine. In TCRdb, the RT-PCR reads were re-called with MiXCR into one record per CDR3 protein. The table has roughly 550,000 distinct CDR3 sequences, around a quarter seen once. The same sample was also used in a study of T cells expressing NK-cell markers. Per that study: Beta-chain TCR cDNA was generated via 5'RACE template switching with UMIs. The dominant NKG2C+ clonotypes represented about 1.0-7.0% of CD8+ T cells in about six donors. Leadership of the CD3+CD56-NKG2C+ fraction also belonged to these clonotypes in four donors. The study left the HCMV specificity of expanded NKG2C+ T cell clones unresolved.

Sequenced material: CD4+ T cells sorted from PBMCs, taken 12 days after vaccination. The receptor's source is a man aged 45-65 years who received an inactivated influenza vaccine.

The CDR3 loop reads CASSFLAGGPYNEQFF. CDR3 nucleotide sequence: TGCGCCAGCAGCTTCCTGGCGGGGGGTCCCTACAATGAGCAGTTCTTC. This rearrangement joins TRBV5-1 to TRBJ2-1, with 8 bases that match TRBD2. There are 16 residues in the CDR3. J lost 2 bases, V lost 2 bases, and 6 bases had no gene match. Germline V gives CDR1 SGHRS, CDR2 YFSETQ.